This T cell receptor beta chain was sequenced for a study of post-analysis software for immune sequencing data. Findings and caveats of the study: Comparison with controls showed significantly lower normalized Chao1 diversity in multiple sclerosis patients. Elevated frequency relative to controls characterized several TRBV segments in patients, TRBV5-6, TRBV5-1 and TRBV20-1 among them.

Details on this clonotype: Its antigen remains unknown.

Presence of unique molecular identifiers characterized the TCR beta cDNA libraries. TCRdb re-derived calls from the PCR reads in MiXCR, one entry per CDR3 protein. Counted here are under 650,000 distinct CDR3 sequences, 40% to 50% occurring once; the ten biggest clones make up around 1.7%. In germline, CDR1 is DFQATT, CDR2 SNEGSKA (reference sequence). Trimming cost V 0 bases and J 4 bases, with 18 bases left between them. CDR3 length equals 16 residues. V usage is TRBV20-1 and J usage is TRBJ2-5; tentative D call: TRBD2 (6 bases). Sequenced: blood. The TCR originated in a girl aged 10 to 17 with multiple sclerosis. CDR3 nucleotides: TGCAGTGCTAGAGATTCACCGTCGGGAGCGAGAGAGACCCAGTACTTC. It yields the protein CSARDSPSGARETQYF.